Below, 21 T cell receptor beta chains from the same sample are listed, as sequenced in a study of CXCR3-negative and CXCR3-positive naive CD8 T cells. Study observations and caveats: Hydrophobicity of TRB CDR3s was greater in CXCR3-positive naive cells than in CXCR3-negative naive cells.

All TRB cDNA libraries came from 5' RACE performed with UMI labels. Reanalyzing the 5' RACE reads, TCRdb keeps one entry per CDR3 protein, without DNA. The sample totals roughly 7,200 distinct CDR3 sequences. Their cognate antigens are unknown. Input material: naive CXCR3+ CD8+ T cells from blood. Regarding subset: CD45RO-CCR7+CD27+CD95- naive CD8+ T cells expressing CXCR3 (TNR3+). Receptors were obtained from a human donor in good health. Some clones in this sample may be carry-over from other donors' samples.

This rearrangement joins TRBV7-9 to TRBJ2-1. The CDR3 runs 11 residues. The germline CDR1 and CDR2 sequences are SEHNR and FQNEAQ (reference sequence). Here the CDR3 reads CASSLAGEQFF.

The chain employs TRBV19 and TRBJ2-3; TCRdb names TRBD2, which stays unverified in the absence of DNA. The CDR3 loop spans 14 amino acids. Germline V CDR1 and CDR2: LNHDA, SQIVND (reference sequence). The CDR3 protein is CASSSTSGTDTQYF.

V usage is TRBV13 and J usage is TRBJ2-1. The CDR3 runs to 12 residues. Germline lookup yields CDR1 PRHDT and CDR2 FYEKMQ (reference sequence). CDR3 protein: CASSLFSSEQFF. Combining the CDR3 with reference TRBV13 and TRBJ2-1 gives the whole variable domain AAGVIQSPRHLIKEKRETATLKCYPIPRHDTVYWYQQGPGQDPQFLISFYEKMQSDKGSIPDRFSAQQFSDYHSELNMSSLELGDSALYFCASSLFSSEQFFGPGTRLTVL.

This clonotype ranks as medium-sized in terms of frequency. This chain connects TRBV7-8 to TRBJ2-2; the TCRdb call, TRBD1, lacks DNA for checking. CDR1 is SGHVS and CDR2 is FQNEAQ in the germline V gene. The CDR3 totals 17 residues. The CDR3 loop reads CASSLPNTGGGTGELFF.

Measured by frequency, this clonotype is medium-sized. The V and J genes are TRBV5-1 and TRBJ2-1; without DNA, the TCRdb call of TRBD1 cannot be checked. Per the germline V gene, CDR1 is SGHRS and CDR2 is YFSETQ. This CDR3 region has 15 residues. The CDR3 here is CASDSEQGTDNEQFF.

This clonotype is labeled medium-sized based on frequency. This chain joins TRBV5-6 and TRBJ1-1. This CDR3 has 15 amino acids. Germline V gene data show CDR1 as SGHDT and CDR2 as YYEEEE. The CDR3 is CASSLLQSLNTEAFF.

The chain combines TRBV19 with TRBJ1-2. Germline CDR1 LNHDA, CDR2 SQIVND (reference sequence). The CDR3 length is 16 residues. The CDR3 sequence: CASSIPRQTSVYGYTF. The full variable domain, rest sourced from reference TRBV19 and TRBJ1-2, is DGGITQSPKYLFRKEGQNVTLSCEQNLNHDAMYWYRQDPGQGLRLIYYSQIVNDFQKGDIAEGYSVSREKKESFPLTVTSAQKNPTAFYLCASSIPRQTSVYGYTFGSGTRLTVV.

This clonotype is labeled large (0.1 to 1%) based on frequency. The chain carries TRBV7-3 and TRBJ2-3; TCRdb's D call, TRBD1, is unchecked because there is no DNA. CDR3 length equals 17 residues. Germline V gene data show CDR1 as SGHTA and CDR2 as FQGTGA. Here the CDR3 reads CASSPRPDNPSTDTQYF.

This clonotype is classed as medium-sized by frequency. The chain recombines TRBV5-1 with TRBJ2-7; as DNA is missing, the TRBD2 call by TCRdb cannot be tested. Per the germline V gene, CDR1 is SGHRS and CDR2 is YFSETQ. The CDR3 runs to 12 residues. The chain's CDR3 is CASSSGSYEQYF.

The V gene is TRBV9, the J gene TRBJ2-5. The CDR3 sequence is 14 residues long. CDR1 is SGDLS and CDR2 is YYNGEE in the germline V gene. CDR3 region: CASSVYGSDETQYF.

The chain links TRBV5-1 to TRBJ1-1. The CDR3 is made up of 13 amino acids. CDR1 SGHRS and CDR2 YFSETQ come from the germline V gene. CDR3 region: CASSSGMNTEAFF.

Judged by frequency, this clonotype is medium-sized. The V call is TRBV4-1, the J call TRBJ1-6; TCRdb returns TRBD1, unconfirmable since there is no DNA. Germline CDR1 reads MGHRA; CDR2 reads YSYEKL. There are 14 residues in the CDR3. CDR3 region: CASSQGGGLSPLHF.

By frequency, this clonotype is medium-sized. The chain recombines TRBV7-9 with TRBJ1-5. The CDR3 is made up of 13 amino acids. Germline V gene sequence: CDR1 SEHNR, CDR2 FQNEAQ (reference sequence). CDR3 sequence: CASSSYIQEPQHF.

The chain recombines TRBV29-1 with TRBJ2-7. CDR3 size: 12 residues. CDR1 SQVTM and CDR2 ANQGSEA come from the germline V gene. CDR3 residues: CSVGPASYEQYF.

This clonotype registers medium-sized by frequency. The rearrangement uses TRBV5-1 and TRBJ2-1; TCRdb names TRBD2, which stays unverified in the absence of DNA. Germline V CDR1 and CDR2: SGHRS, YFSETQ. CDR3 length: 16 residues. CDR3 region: CASSLGTSGSGDEQFF.

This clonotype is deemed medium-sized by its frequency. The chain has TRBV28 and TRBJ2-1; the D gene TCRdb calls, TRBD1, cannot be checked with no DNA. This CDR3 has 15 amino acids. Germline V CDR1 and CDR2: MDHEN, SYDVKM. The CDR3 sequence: CASSPRPGANNEQFF.

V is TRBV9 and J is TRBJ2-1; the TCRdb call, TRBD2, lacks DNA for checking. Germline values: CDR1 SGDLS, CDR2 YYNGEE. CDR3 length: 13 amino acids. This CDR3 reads CASSVGGGDEQFF. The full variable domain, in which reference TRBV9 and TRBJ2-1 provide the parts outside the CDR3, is DSGVTQTPKHLITATGQRVTLRCSPRSGDLSVYWYQQSLDQGLQFLIQYYNGEERAKGNILERFSAQQFPDLHSELNLSSLELGDSALYFCASSVGGGDEQFFGPGTRLTVL.

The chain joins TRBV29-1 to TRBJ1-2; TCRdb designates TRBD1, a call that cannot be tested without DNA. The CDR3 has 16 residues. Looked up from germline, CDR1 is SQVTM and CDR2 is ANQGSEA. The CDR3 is CSAVPLGQGIWDGYTF.

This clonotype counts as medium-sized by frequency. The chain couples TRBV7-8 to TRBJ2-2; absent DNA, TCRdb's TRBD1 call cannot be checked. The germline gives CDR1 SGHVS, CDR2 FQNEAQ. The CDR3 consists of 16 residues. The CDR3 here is CASSSPPGQGAGELFF.

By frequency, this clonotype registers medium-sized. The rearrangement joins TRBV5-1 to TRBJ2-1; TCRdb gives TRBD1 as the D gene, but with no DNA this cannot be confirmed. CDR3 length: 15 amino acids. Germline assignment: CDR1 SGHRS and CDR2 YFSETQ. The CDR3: CASSFLAQGDNEQFF.

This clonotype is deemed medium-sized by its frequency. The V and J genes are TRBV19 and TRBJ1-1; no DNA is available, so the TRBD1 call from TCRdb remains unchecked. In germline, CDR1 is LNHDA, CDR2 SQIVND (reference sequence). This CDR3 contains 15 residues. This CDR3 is CASSSPDRTGTEAFF.